The TCR beta chain under discussion was sequenced for a study of cytotoxic CD8 clonotypes in ibrutinib-treated CLL. Overall study context: Treatment had run for a median about 11 months, range 6 to 36, when response samples were taken.

Details on this clone: The antigen remains undetermined.

With sequencing, the targeted depth ranged from 1 in 200,000 to 1 in 1 million T cells. Generated by immunoSEQ multiplex PCR, the TCRdb table keeps only in-frame clones and is missing some. Found here are 90,000 to 150,000 clones, 58% of them singletons; the top ten hold around 37%. Looked up from germline, CDR1 is LNHNV and CDR2 is YYDKDF (reference sequence). The CDR3 has 15 amino acids. J lost 3 bases, V lost 3 bases, and 0 bases had no gene match. Notes on the study in general: Against age-matched healthy donors, baseline clonality ran higher and tracked circulating CD8+ T-cell counts. The public clonotypes identified were infrequent and showed contraction or stability on treatment.

The sample here was PBMCs, taken after 24 months of ibrutinib treatment. V and J are TRBV15 and TRBJ2-2; 11 bases align to TRBD1. The receptor's source is a human donor with chronic lymphocytic leukemia. CDR3 in DNA: TGTGCCACCAGCAGGGGACAGGGGGACACCGGGGAGCTGTTTTTT. This sequence encodes CATSRGQGDTGELFF.